Included here is one T cell receptor (beta chain) sequence, with context. Since all of the isolated RNA was reverse transcribed, expressed TCRB transcripts were what got sequenced. Profiling relied on immunoSEQ multiplex PCR, and the TCRdb table lists in-frame clones only, not all of them. The table has almost 350,000 clones, roughly 8% seen once. This entry belongs to a study of beta chain features in type 1 diabetes. The J segment lost 7 bases and the V segment lost 5 bases, leaving 5 bases of the junction unmatched. The germline V gene has CDR1 MNHEY and CDR2 SMNVEV (reference sequence). CDR3 length equals 14 residues.

The rearrangement links TRBV27 to TRBJ2-5; 12 bases are shared with TRBD1. This clonotype was obtained from a woman between 18 and 29 years old in good health. Sequences were obtained from central memory CD4+ T cells from blood. The CDR3, as DNA: TGTGCCAGCAGTAGGGACAGGGGGCGAGGGACCCAGTACTTC. Translating gives CASSRDRGRGTQYF.